The entry below describes one T cell receptor (beta chain). CDR1 is SGHRS and CDR2 is YFSETQ in the germline V gene. V was trimmed by 7 bases and J by 0 bases, leaving 5 bases between them. The CDR3 is 13 amino acids. The table came from immunoSEQ multiplex PCR; TCRdb's copy has only in-frame clones and leaves some out. The repertoire holds some 30,000 clones, with 80% as singletons. Time point: after neoadjuvant nivolumab, at surgical resection. This sample was taken from a study of neoadjuvant anti-PD-1 for oral cavity cancer. The sequencing here drew on PBMCs, taken after nivolumab (anti-PD-1) treatment. This sequence was found in a person aged 40 to 85 with oral cavity squamous cell carcinoma. The rearrangement links TRBV5-1 to TRBJ2-6, with D uncertain. For the CDR3, the DNA is TGCGCCAGCTCCTACTCTGGGGCCAACGTCCTGACTTTC. It codes for CASSYSGANVLTF.